A single sample gave rise to the 17 T cell receptor beta chains below, sequenced in a study of beta chain features in type 1 diabetes. Expressed TCRB transcripts got sequenced, as all isolated RNA was reverse transcribed. Measured with immunoSEQ multiplex PCR; TCRdb has only the in-frame clones, and not every one. Of 900,000 or so clones in the sample, roughly 17% were seen once. The specimen was naive CD4+ T cells from blood. The receptors were gathered from a woman aged 18-35 years in good health.

This chain uses TRBV15 with TRBJ2-1, with D possibly TRBD2 on 6 matching bases. V shed 0 bases and J shed 6 bases, with 15 bases lying between them. The germline V gene has CDR1 LNHNV and CDR2 YYDKDF (reference sequence). The CDR3 is 16 amino acids. The CDR3 protein is CATSRDPPTGGNEQFF. CDR3 nucleotides: TGTGCCACCAGCAGAGATCCCCCCACCGGGGGCAATGAGCAGTTCTTC.

This rearrangement joins TRBV7-9 to TRBJ2-1; 10 bases are shared with TRBD2. Germline V gives CDR1 SEHNR, CDR2 FQNEAQ (reference sequence). This CDR3 comprises 14 residues. The ends lost 2 bases at V and 7 bases at J; junction bases unmatched: 2. CDR3 residues: CASSLSSGSNEQFF. CDR3 DNA sequence: TGTGCCAGCAGCTTATCTAGCGGGAGTAATGAGCAGTTCTTC.

This clone has just a few counts. Other DNA sequences in the sample encode the same CDR3. The rearrangement joins TRBV7-2 to TRBJ2-2; 8 bases are a match to TRBD2. Germline trimming cut 6 bases from V and 0 bases from J; bases unmatched to any gene: 3. This CDR3 contains 15 residues. Looked up from germline, CDR1 is SGHTA and CDR2 is FQGNSA. The CDR3 nucleotides are TGTGCCAGCAGTCTTAGCGGGACGAACACCGGGGAGCTGTTTTTT. This gives the protein CASSLSGTNTGELFF.

The chain is built from TRBV5-4 and TRBJ2-7; tentatively, D is TRBD1 (5 bases). The germline V gene has CDR1 SGHNT and CDR2 YYREEE (reference sequence). CDR3 length: 15 residues. Deletions cut 5 bases from V and 1 base from J, with 16 bases between. The CDR3 region is CASRPEGAQSYEQYF. CDR3 coding DNA: TGTGCCAGCAGGCCAGAAGGGGCGCAGTCCTACGAGCAGTACTTC. Complete variable domain (other parts from reference TRBV5-4 and TRBJ2-7): ETGVTQSPTHLIKTRGQQVTLRCSSQSGHNTVSWYQQALGQGPQFIFQYYREEENGRGNFPPRFSGLQFPNYSSELNVNALELDDSALYLCASRPEGAQSYEQYFGPGTRLTVT.

The chain carries TRBV4-1 and TRBJ2-1; TRBD2 might be the D (5 bases). V lost 0 bases to trimming and J lost 5 bases, with 14 bases between them. Germline V lookup: CDR1 MGHRA, CDR2 YSYEKL. The CDR3 contains 16 residues. The CDR3 coding sequence is TGCGCCAGCAGCCAAGAGAGGAGGCAGCTGGACAATGAGCAGTTCTTC. Translation gives CASSQERRQLDNEQFF.

This clone appeared a few times. The V and J genes are TRBV6-6 and TRBJ1-5; no definite D call. Germline V CDR1 and CDR2: MNHNY, SVGAGI (reference sequence). The CDR3 covers 14 residues. V shed 0 bases and J shed 4 bases, with 7 bases lying between them. This chain's CDR3 is CASSYSWVNQPQHF. As DNA, the CDR3 is TGTGCCAGCAGTTACTCTTGGGTAAATCAGCCCCAGCATTTT.

The J gene is TRBJ2-1, the V gene TRBV7-2; 8 bases are a match to TRBD2. There are 14 residues in the CDR3. J gave up 3 bases and V 5 bases, and 3 bases lay outside the gene matches. Germline V gene sequence: CDR1 SGHTA, CDR2 FQGNSA. The CDR3 DNA is TGTGCCAGCAGCCCGGGACTAGGCTACAATGAGCAGTTCTTC. It translates to CASSPGLGYNEQFF.

The J gene is TRBJ2-4, the V gene TRBV21-1; TRBD2 is the table's D call and was not checked against the DNA. TRBV21-1 is recorded as a pseudogene. The CDR3 contains 15 residues. CDR3 region: CASSKGRGSKNIQYF. DNA of the CDR3: TGTGCCAGCAGCAAAGGGAGGGGTTCCAAAAACATTCAGTACTTC.

CDR3 loop: CASSLNRGNEQFF. CDR3 DNA sequence: TGTGCCAGCAGCCTAAACAGGGGAAATGAGCAGTTCTTC. This chain links TRBV11-3 with TRBJ2-1, with TRBD1 matching 7 bases. The CDR3 contains 13 residues. The V gene's germline CDR1 is SGHNT and CDR2 YENEEA. The V gene end was trimmed by 5 bases and the J gene end by 7 bases; junction bases not matched to a gene: 5. The whole variable domain, remainder taken from reference TRBV11-3 and TRBJ2-1, is EAGVVQSPRYKIIEKKQPVAFWCNPISGHNTLYWYLQNLGQGPELLIRYENEEAVDDSQLPKDRFSAERLKGVDSTLKIQPAELGDSAVYLCASSLNRGNEQFFGPGTRLTVL.

This clone has a handful of counts. This chain connects TRBV5-1 to TRBJ2-2; D gene uncertain. CDR1 SGHRS and CDR2 YFSETQ come from the germline V gene. The V end lost 0 bases, the J end lost 4 bases, and 7 bases lay between the germline ends. The CDR3 extends over 14 amino acids. The CDR3 region has the DNA TGCGCCAGCAGCTTGGGTCAGCTCACCGGGGAGCTGTTTTTT. Amino acid sequence: CASSLGQLTGELFF. Drawing the rest from reference TRBV5-1 and TRBJ2-2, the complete variable domain is KAGVTQTPRYLIKTRGQQVTLSCSPISGHRSVSWYQQTPGQGLQFLFEYFSETQRNKGNFPGRFSGRQFSNSRSEMNVSTLELGDSALYLCASSLGQLTGELFFGEGSRLTVL.

This clone has more than one count but fewer than ten. The chain carries TRBV11-2 and TRBJ2-2; 8 bases map to TRBD2. J lost 7 bases, V lost 7 bases, and 5 bases had no gene match. Per the germline V gene, CDR1 is SGHAT and CDR2 is FQNNGV. The CDR3 extends over 13 amino acids. CDR3 coding DNA: TGTGCCAGCATCCAGGCGGGAGGCGGGGAGCTGTTTTTT. The encoded protein is CASIQAGGGELFF.

This clone has a handful of counts. The rearrangement uses TRBV10-3 and TRBJ2-1; 12 bases agree with TRBD2. V gave up 2 bases and J gave up 3 bases; unmatched junction bases: 8. CDR3 length: 18 amino acids. Germline CDR1 is ENHRY and CDR2 is SYGVKD. The CDR3 DNA is TGTGCCATCAGTGAGCCGACCCTGGGACTAGCGGGCTACAATGAGCAGTTCTTC. This sequence encodes CAISEPTLGLAGYNEQFF.

The chain has TRBV6-5 and TRBJ2-3, with 7 bases aligning to TRBD2. Germline V lookup: CDR1 MNHEY, CDR2 SVGAGI. This CDR3 region has 16 residues. V lost 0 bases to trimming and J lost 6 bases; unmatched junction nucleotides: 9. The CDR3 nucleotides are TGTGCCAGCAGTTACTCGAGTGCGGGAGTGTCGGATACGCAGTATTTT. This encodes CASSYSSAGVSDTQYF.

V and J are TRBV7-9 and TRBJ2-3; the D is unclear. The CDR3 is made up of 14 amino acids. CDR1 SEHNR and CDR2 FQNEAQ come from the germline V gene (reference sequence). V was trimmed by 5 bases and J by 4 bases, leaving 13 bases between them. The DNA for the CDR3 is TGTGCCAGCAGCCCAGAGGTCTCAGCAGATACGCAGTATTTT. Translation: CASSPEVSADTQYF.

The chain's CDR3 is CASSYSGTSLGDTIYF. CDR3 bases: TGTGCCAGCAGTTACTCGGGCACCTCCCTAGGGGACACCATATATTTT. This chain joins TRBV6-5 and TRBJ1-3, with TRBD1 as a possible D gene (5 bases). This CDR3 region has 16 residues. In germline, CDR1 is MNHEY, CDR2 SVGAGI. V lost 0 bases and J 8 bases, leaving 17 bases between the germline ends.

The CDR3 protein is CASSQGTVNQPQHF. Here the CDR3 DNA reads TGCGCCAGCAGCCAAGGGACAGTCAATCAGCCCCAGCATTTT. The chain is built from TRBV4-1 and TRBJ1-5; D is possibly TRBD1 (6 bases). V was trimmed by 1 base and J by 3 bases, leaving 7 bases between them. CDR1 and CDR2 from the germline V gene are MGHRA and YSYEKL. CDR3 length equals 14 residues.

V and J are TRBV2 and TRBJ1-4, with D possibly being TRBD1 (5 bases). From germline, CDR1 is SNHLY and CDR2 FYNNEI. The V and J ends lost 7 bases and 7 bases respectively, with 16 bases between them. This CDR3 is 14 amino acids long. The DNA for the CDR3 is TGTGCCAGCAATCAGCGGCAGGGAGGTGAAAAACTGTTTTTT. Translated, it gives CASNQRQGGEKLFF.